Listed here is a single T cell receptor (beta chain). The antigen is not known. Several immunoSEQ plates held equal portions of the genomic DNA taken from each subset. Some clones are missing from TCRdb's copy, which holds only in-frame ones; the method was immunoSEQ multiplex PCR. The profile shows millions of clones, 80% to 95% of them singletons. This record belongs to a study of shared clonotypes between healthy human individuals. Points from the study as a whole: All-four-donor shared clonotypes had higher generation probabilities than non-shared clonotypes did. Four donors held around 5% of naive CD4 clonotypes in common.

A split of CD4+ cells into CD45RA+ naive and CD45RA-negative memory subsets was performed. Germline values: CDR1 MNHNS, CDR2 SASEGT. CDR3 length equals 12 residues. The ends were cut back, 6 bases at V and 3 bases at J, with 9 bases in the middle. The sample taken for sequencing was naive CD4+ T cells from PBMCs. Subset defined: CD45RA+ positively selected. This sequence originates from a young man in good health. Some clones in this sample may be carry-over from other donors' samples. The rearrangement links TRBV6-1 to TRBJ2-7; no clear D. CDR3 amino acids: CASRIVFYEQYF. The DNA of the CDR3 is TGTGCCAGCAGAATTGTTTTCTACGAGCAGTACTTC.